The entry below describes one TCR beta chain. The data were taken from a study of blood T cell repertoires in COVID-19. The CDR3 length is 11 residues. Trimming pared 6 bases from V and 4 bases from J, leaving 7 bases between. CDR1 SNHLY and CDR2 FYNNEI come from the germline V gene. As handled by the study authors: Reference gene primer amplification gave nucleated cell count estimates. The assay was immunoSEQ multiplex PCR, and TCRdb's table has in-frame clones only and misses some. D and trimming come from the DNA, and the V and J calls and clone size come from that table. Counted here are 90,000 to 150,000 clones, around 77% occurring once; the ten biggest clones make up 6.5% to 9%.

V and J are TRBV2 and TRBJ2-7; weak D call: TRBD1 (5 bases). Sequenced material: peripheral blood. The clonotype originates from a human donor in a cohort sampled during active COVID-19. The CDR3 sequence is CASRTGYEQYF. CDR3 nucleotides: TGTGCCAGCAGAACAGGTTACGAGCAGTACTTC. Using reference TRBV2 and TRBJ2-7 for the parts outside the CDR3, the full variable domain is EPEVTQTPSHQVTQMGQEVILRCVPISNHLYFYWYRQILGQKVEFLVSFYNNEISEKSEIFDDQFSVERPDGSNFTLKIRSTKLEDSAMYFCASRTGYEQYFGPGTRLTVT.